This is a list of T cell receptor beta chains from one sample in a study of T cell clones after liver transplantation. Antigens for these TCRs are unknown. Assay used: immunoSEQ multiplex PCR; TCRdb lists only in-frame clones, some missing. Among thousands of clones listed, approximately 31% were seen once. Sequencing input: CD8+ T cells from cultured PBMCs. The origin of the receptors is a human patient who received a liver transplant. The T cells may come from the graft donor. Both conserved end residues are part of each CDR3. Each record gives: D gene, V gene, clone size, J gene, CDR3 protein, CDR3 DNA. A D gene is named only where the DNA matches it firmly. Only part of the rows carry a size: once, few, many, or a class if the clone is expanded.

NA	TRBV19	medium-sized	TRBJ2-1	CASSWGGGGRNEQFF	TGTGCCAGTAGTTGGGGCGGTGGAGGTAGGAATGAGCAGTTCTTC
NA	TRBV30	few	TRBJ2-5	CAWSVGGETQYF	TGTGCCTGGAGTGTGGGTGGGGAGACCCAGTACTTC
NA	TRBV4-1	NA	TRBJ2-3	CASSQAAFTDTQYF	TGCGCCAGCAGCCAAGCCGCTTTCACAGATACGCAGTATTTT
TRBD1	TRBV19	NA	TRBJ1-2	CASTELTGGAGGYTF	TGTGCCAGTACCGAATTAACAGGGGGCGCGGGAGGCTACACCTTC
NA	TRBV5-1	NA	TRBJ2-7	CASSPWGGASYEQYF	TGCGCCAGCAGCCCCTGGGGAGGCGCCTCCTACGAGCAGTACTTC
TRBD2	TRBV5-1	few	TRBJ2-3	CASSLVAGGSTDTQYF	TGCGCCAGCAGCTTGGTTGCGGGAGGGTCCACAGATACGCAGTATTTT
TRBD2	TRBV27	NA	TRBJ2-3	CASSPIAGGGLGTQYF	TGTGCCAGCAGTCCTATAGCGGGAGGCGGCTTAGGCACGCAGTATTTT
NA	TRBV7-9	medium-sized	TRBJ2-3	CASSLETSSDTQYF	TGTGCCAGCAGCTTAGAAACTAGCTCAGATACGCAGTATTTT
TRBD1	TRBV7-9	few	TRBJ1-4	CASSSPLTGAWEKLFF	TGTGCCAGCAGCTCCCCCTTGACAGGGGCATGGGAAAAACTGTTTTTT
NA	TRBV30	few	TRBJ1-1	CAWSVEMNTEAFF	TGTGCCTGGAGTGTAGAGATGAACACTGAAGCTTTCTTT
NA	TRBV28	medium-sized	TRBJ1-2	CATSLENYGYTF	TGTGCCACCTCATTGGAGAACTATGGCTACACCTTC
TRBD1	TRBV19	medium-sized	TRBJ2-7	CASSPGTGFEQYF	TGTGCCAGTAGCCCCGGGACAGGGTTCGAGCAGTACTTC
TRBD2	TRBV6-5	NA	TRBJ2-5	CASSILAENQGTQYF	TGTGCCAGCAGTATCCTAGCGGAGAACCAAGGGACCCAGTACTTC
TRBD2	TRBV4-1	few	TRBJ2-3	CASSQSSSGRWVDTQYF	TGCGCCAGCAGCCAAAGTAGTAGCGGGAGATGGGTAGATACGCAGTATTTT
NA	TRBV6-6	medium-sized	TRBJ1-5	CASSATGLDQPQHF	TGTGCCAGCAGCGCTACAGGGTTGGATCAGCCCCAGCATTTT
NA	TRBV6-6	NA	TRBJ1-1	CASSWGPEAFF	TGTGCCAGCAGTTGGGGCCCTGAAGCTTTCTTT
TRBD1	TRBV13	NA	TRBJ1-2	CASSLRGPGVDGYTF	TGTGCCAGCAGCTTAAGGGGGCCGGGCGTGGATGGCTACACCTTC
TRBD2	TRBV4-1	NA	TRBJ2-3	CASSQEGEAAGDPADTQYF	TGCGCCAGCAGCCAAGAAGGGGAAGCAGCGGGAGACCCAGCAGATACGCAGTATTTT
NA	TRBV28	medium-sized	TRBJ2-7	CASTNDLYEQYF	TGTGCCAGCACCAACGACCTATACGAGCAGTACTTC
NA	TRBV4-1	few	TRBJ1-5	CASSQESQPQHF	TGCGCCAGCAGCCAAGAATCTCAGCCCCAGCATTTT
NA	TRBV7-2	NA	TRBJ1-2	CASSQITQGAGGYTF	TGCGCCAGCAGCCAAATCACACAGGGTGCCGGAGGCTACACCTTC
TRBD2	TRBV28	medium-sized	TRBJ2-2	CASSLGQREGPGELFF	TGTGCCAGCAGCCTCGGGCAGCGGGAGGGCCCCGGGGAGCTGTTTTTT
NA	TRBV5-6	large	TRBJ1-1	CASSPLQGWAAEAFF	TGTGCCAGCAGCCCGTTACAGGGATGGGCCGCTGAAGCTTTCTTT
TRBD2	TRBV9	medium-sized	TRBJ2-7	CASSPWTSGGYEQYF	TGTGCCAGCAGCCCCTGGACTAGCGGGGGCTACGAGCAGTACTTC
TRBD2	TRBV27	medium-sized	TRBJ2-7	CASSLSWTSKIYEQYF	TGTGCCAGCAGTTTATCGTGGACTAGCAAAATCTACGAGCAGTACTTC
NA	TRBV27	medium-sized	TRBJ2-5	CASSPWGMQETQYF	TGTGCCAGCAGTCCCTGGGGGATGCAAGAGACCCAGTACTTC
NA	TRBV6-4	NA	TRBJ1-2	CASLGENYGYTF	TGTGCCAGCCTCGGAGAAAACTATGGCTACACCTTC
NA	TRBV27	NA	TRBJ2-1	CASSLGARFMFEQFF	TGTGCCAGCAGTCTAGGGGCCCGGTTTATGTTTGAGCAGTTCTTC
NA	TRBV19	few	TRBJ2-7	CASGPVYEQYF	TGTGCCAGTGGACCCGTCTACGAGCAGTACTTC
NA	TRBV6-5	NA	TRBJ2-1	CASSYSHGARVFEQFF	TGTGCCAGCAGTTATTCTCACGGAGCCAGGGTATTTGAGCAGTTCTTC
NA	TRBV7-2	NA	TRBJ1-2	CASSFIDWRYGYTF	TGTGCCAGCAGCTTCATCGATTGGAGGTATGGCTACACCTTC
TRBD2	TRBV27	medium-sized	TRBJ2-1	CASSFPSGSTDEQFF	TGTGCCAGCAGTTTTCCTAGCGGGAGTACGGATGAGCAGTTCTTC
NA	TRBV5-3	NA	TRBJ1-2	CASSLVQTNYGYTF	TGTGCCAGCAGCTTGGTCCAGACTAACTATGGCTACACCTTC
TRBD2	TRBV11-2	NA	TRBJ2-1	CASSDPKAGGGYNEQFF	TGTGCCAGCAGCGATCCAAAAGCGGGAGGGGGTTACAATGAGCAGTTCTTC
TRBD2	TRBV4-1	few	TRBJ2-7	CASSQVSGPYEQYF	TGCGCCAGCAGCCAAGTTAGCGGGCCTTACGAGCAGTACTTC
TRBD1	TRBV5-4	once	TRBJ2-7	CASSLVQGAYEQYF	TGTGCCAGCAGCTTGGTGCAGGGGGCCTACGAGCAGTACTTC
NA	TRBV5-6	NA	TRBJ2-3	CASSFGAPDTQYF	TGTGCCAGCAGCTTTGGGGCCCCAGATACGCAGTATTTT
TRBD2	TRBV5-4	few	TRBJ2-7	CASSPAVAGGYEQYF	TGTGCCAGCAGCCCGGCGGTAGCGGGAGGCTACGAGCAGTACTTC
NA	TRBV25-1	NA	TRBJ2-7	CASSGLAEQYF	TGTGCCAGCAGTGGTCTAGCGGAGCAGTACTTC
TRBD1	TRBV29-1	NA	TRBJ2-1	CSVDGTGGREQFF	TGCAGCGTAGACGGGACAGGGGGTCGTGAGCAGTTCTTC